This TCR beta chain was captured in a study of blood T cells in healthy people across ages. A sample-barcoded 5' primer and a J-beta primer mix were used in a second PCR of about 6 to 12 cycles. TCRdb reprocessed the 5' RACE reads via MiXCR and lists one record per CDR3 protein. The sample records about 1.6 million distinct CDR3 sequences, about 35% being singletons. CDR1 and CDR2 (germline): KGHSH, LQKENI. Trimming left V 6 bases short and J 6 bases short, with 14 bases between. The CDR3 sequence is 14 residues long. The rearrangement links TRBV18 to TRBJ2-2; D ambiguous. Sequences were obtained from blood. The clonotype originates from a woman aged 25 to 39 in good health. CDR3: CASSATTSAGELFF. CDR3 nucleotide sequence: TGTGCCAGCTCTGCGACGACATCCGCCGGGGAGCTGTTTTTT.